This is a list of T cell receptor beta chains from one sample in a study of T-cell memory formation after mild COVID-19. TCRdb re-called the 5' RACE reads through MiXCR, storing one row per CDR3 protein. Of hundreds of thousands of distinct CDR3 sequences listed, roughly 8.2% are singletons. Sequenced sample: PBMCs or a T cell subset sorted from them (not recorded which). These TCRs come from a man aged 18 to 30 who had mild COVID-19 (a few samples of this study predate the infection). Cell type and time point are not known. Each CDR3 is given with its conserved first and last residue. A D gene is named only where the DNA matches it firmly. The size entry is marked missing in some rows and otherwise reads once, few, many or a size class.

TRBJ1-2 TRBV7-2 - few CASSLGPGYTF TGTGCCAGCAGCTTGGGACCCGGCTACACCTTC
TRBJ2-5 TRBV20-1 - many CSALKETQYF TGCAGTGCGTTAAAAGAGACCCAGTACTTC
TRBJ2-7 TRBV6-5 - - CASSYRGGTVHEQYF TGTGCCAGCAGTTATAGGGGGGGGACCGTCCACGAGCAGTACTTC
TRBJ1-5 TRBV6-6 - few CASSYPGDQPQHF TGTGCCAGCAGTTACCCAGGGGACCAGCCCCAGCATTTT
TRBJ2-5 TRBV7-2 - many CASSEQETQYF TGTGCCAGCAGCGAACAAGAGACCCAGTACTTC
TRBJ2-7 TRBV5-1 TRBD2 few CASSWTGGPEQYF TGCGCCAGCAGCTGGACGGGGGGGCCGGAGCAGTACTTC
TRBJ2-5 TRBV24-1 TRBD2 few CATSDLASGGRETQYF TGTGCCACCAGTGATTTGGCTAGCGGGGGGAGAGAGACCCAGTACTTC
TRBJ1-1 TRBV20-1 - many CSAGDTEAFF TGCAGTGCTGGGGACACTGAAGCTTTCTTT
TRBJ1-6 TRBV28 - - CASSPLGQGHHSPLHF TGTGCCAGCAGTCCCCTCGGGCAGGGACATCATTCACCCCTCCACTTT
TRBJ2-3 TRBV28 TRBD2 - CASAGTSGGAYTDTQYF TGTGCCAGCGCCGGGACTAGCGGGGGGGCCTACACAGATACGCAGTATTTT
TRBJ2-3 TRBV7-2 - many CASSLLGGTGADTQYF TGTGCCAGCAGCTTACTGGGGGGAACAGGGGCAGATACGCAGTATTTT
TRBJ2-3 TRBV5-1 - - CASSFSGAFTDTQYF TGCGCCAGCAGCTTTTCGGGGGCTTTCACAGATACGCAGTATTTT
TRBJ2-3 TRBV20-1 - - CSLITGANTDTQYF TGCAGCCTGATAACGGGGGCAAACACAGATACGCAGTATTTT
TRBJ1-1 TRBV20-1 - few CSAKRPFDTSKGLAEAFF TGCAGTGCTAAGCGACCATTCGATACGTCGAAGGGATTGGCTGAAGCTTTCTTT
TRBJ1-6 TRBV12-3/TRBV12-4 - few CATSQGTYNSPLHF TGTGCCACGTCACAGGGAACATATAATTCACCCCTCCACTTT
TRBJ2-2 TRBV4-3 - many CASSQLLGGELFF TGCGCCAGCAGCCAACTCCTGGGCGGGGAGCTGTTTTTT
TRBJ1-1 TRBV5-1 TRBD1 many CASSPGQGGNTEAFF TGCGCCAGCAGCCCGGGACAGGGAGGGAACACTGAAGCTTTCTTT
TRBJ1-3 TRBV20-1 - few CSDVTKGSNTIYF TGCAGTGACGTGACGAAGGGGTCGAACACCATATATTTT
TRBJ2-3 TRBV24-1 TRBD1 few CATRGTGSTDTQYF TGTGCCACCAGAGGGACAGGCAGCACAGATACGCAGTATTTT
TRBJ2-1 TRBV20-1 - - CSASFREGGTGLEQFF TGCAGTGCTAGCTTCAGGGAAGGGGGCACGGGACTTGAGCAGTTCTTC
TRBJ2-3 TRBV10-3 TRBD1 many CAISEGGQGLTDTQYF TGTGCCATCAGTGAAGGGGGACAGGGTTTGACAGATACGCAGTATTTT
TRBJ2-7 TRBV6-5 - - CASSYGSGRPYEQYF TGTGCCAGCAGTTACGGGTCAGGGAGGCCCTACGAGCAGTACTTC
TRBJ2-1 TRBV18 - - CASSPQDSSYNEQFF TGTGCCAGCTCACCACAAGATAGCTCCTACAATGAGCAGTTCTTC
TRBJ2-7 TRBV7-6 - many CASSLNQGIGYEQYF TGTGCCAGCAGCTTGAATCAGGGGATTGGGTACGAGCAGTACTTC
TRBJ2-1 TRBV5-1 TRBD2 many CASSSTAGARPWEQFF TGCGCCAGCAGCTCAACAGCGGGGGCCCGCCCGTGGGAGCAGTTCTTC
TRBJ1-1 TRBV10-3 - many CAIGTAARRGTEAFF TGTGCCATAGGGACGGCCGCCCGGCGGGGCACTGAAGCTTTCTTT
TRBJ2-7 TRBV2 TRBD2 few CASSGWTSGYEQYF TGTGCCAGCAGTGGATGGACTAGCGGCTACGAGCAGTACTTC
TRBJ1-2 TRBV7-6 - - CASSKGRGARGYTF TGTGCCAGCAGCAAAGGGAGGGGGGCGCGTGGCTACACCTTC
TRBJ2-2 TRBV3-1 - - CASSQVSPANTGELFF TGTGCCAGCAGCCAAGTCTCCCCAGCTAACACCGGGGAGCTGTTTTTT
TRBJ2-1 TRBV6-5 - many CASRVTGSYNEQFF TGTGCCAGCAGAGTTACGGGGAGCTACAATGAGCAGTTCTTC
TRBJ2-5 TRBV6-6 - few CASSYSVETQYF TGTGCCAGCAGTTACTCCGTTGAGACCCAGTACTTC
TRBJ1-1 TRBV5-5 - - CASSPEVGSLWTEAFF TGTGCCAGCAGCCCGGAGGTTGGGAGCCTTTGGACTGAAGCTTTCTTT
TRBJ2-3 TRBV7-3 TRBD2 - CASSTGLAGPSTDTQYF TGTGCCAGCAGTACGGGACTAGCGGGTCCCAGCACAGATACGCAGTATTTT
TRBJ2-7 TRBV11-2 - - CASRTRDRYEQYF TGTGCCAGCAGGACCAGGGATCGCTACGAGCAGTACTTC
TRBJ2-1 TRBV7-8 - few CASSYRPNEQFF TGTGCCAGCAGCTACAGGCCTAATGAGCAGTTCTTC
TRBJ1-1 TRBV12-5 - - CASGLAGNTEAFF TGTGCTAGTGGTTTGGCCGGGAACACTGAAGCTTTCTTT
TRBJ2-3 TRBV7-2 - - CASSSRFTDTQYF TGTGCCAGCAGCTCCCGGTTCACAGATACGCAGTATTTT
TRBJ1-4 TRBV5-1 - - CASSLQGAGRTNEKLFF TGCGCCAGCAGCTTACAGGGAGCCGGCAGAACTAATGAAAAACTGTTTTTT
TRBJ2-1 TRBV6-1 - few CASIPVRDNEQFF TGTGCCAGCATCCCGGTGAGGGACAATGAGCAGTTCTTC
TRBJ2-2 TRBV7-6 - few CASSLGPEEELFF TGTGCCAGCAGCTTGGGCCCCGAGGAGGAGCTGTTTTTT